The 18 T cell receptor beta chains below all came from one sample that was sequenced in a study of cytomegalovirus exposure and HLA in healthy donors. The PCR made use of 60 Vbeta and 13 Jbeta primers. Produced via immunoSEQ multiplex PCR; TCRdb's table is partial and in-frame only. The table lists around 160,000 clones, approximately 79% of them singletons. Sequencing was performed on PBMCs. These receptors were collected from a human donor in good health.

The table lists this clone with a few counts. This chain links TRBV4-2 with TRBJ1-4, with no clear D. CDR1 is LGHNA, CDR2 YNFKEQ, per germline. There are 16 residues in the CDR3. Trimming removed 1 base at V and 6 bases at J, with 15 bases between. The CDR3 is CASSQGLARRDEKLFF. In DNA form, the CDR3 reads TGTGCCAGCAGCCAAGGTCTCGCGAGGAGGGATGAAAAACTGTTTTTT.

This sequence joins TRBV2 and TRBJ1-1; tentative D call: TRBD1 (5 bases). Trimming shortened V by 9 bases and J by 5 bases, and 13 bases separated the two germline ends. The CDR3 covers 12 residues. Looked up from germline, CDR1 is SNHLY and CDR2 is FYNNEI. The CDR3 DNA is TGTGCCAGTGAAAAGGGGTGGACTGAAGCTTTCTTT. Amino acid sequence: CASEKGWTEAFF. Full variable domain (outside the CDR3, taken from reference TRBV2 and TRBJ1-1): EPEVTQTPSHQVTQMGQEVILRCVPISNHLYFYWYRQILGQKVEFLVSFYNNEISEKSEIFDDQFSVERPDGSNFTLKIRSTKLEDSAMYFCASEKGWTEAFFGQGTRLTVV.

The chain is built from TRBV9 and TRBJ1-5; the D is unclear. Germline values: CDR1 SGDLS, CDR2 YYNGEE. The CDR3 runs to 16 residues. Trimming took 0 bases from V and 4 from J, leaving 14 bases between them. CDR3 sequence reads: CASSVAESLPNQPQHF. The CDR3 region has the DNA TGTGCCAGCAGCGTAGCGGAGTCTCTGCCTAATCAGCCCCAGCATTTT. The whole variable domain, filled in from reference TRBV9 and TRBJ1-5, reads DSGVTQTPKHLITATGQRVTLRCSPRSGDLSVYWYQQSLDQGLQFLIQYYNGEERAKGNILERFSAQQFPDLHSELNLSSLELGDSALYFCASSVAESLPNQPQHFGDGTRLSIL.

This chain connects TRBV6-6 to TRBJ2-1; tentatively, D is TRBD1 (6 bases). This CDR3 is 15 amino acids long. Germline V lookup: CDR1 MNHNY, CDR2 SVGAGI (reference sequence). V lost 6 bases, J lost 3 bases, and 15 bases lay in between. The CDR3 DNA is TGTGCCAGCAGGGCAAGGGGGTCCCGCTACAATGAGCAGTTCTTC. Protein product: CASRARGSRYNEQFF.

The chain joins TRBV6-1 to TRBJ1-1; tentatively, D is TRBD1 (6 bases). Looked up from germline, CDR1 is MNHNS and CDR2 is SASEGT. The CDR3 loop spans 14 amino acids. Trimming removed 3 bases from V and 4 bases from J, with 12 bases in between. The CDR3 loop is CASSDRGRRTEAFF. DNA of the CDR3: TGTGCCAGCAGTGACAGGGGACGGCGCACTGAAGCTTTCTTT.

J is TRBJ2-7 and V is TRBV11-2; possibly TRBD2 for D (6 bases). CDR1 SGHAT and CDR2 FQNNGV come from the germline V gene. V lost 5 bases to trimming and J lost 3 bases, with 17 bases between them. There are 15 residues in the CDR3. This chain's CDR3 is CASSQEGSGFYEQYF. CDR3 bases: TGTGCCAGCAGCCAGGAGGGGTCCGGGTTCTACGAGCAGTACTTC.

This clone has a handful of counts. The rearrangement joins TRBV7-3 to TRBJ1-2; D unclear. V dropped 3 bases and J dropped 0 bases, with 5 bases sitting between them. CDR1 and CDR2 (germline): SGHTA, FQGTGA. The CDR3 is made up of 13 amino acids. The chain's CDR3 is CASSFYPNYGYTF. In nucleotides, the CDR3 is TGTGCCAGCAGCTTTTATCCTAACTATGGCTACACCTTC.

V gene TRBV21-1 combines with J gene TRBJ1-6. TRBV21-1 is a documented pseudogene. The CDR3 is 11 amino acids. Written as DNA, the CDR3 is TGTGCCAGCAGCAAAGTGCCGAGCGGGCACTTT. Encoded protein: CASSKVPSGHF.

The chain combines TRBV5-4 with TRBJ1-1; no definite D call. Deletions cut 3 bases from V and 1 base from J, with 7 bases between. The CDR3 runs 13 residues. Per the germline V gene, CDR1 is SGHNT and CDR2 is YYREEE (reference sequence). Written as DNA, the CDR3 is TGTGCCAGCAGCTCGGAGCCGAACACTGAAGCTTTCTTT. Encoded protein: CASSSEPNTEAFF.

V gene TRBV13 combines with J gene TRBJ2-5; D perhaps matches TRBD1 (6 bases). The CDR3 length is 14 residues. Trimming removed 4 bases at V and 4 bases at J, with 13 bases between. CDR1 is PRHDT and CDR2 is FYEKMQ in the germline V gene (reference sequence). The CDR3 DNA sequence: TGTGCCAGCAGCTCAGAGTGGGGGCCAGAGACCCAGTACTTC. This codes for CASSSEWGPETQYF.

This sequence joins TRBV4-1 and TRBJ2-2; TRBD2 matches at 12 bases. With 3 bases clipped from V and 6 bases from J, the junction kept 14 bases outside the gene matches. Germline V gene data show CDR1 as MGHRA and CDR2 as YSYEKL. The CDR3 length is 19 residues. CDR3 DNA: TGCGCCAGCAGCCACTTACCAATACCTAGCGGGGGGGCCCCCGGGGAGCTGTTTTTT. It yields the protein CASSHLPIPSGGAPGELFF.

CDR3 region: CASSTTGGLTDTQYF. The CDR3 nucleotides are TGCGCCAGCAGCACCACAGGGGGCCTCACAGATACGCAGTATTTT. V and J are TRBV5-1 and TRBJ2-3, with TRBD1 identical over 9 bases. CDR1 and CDR2 (germline): SGHRS, YFSETQ. The CDR3 consists of 15 residues. The V and J ends lost 4 bases and 2 bases, in that order; junction bases with no gene match: 5.

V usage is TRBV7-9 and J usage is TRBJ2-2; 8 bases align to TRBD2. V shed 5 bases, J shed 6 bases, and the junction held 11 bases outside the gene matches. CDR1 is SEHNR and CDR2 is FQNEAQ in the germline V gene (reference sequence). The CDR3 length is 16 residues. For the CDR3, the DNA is TGTGCCAGCAGCCAAGGAGCCGGGACTAGGTCCGGGGAGCTGTTTTTT. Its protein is CASSQGAGTRSGELFF. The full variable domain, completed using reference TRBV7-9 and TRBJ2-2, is DTGVSQNPRHKITKRGQNVTFRCDPISEHNRLYWYRQTLGQGPEFLTYFQNEAQLEKSRLLSDRFSAERPKGSFSTLEIQRTEQGDSAMYLCASSQGAGTRSGELFFGEGSRLTVL.

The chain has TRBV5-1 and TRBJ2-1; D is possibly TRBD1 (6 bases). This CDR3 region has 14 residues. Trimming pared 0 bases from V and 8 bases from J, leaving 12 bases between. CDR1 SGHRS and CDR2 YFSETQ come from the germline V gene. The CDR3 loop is CASSLGQGIYEQFF. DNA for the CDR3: TGCGCCAGCAGCTTGGGGCAGGGGATCTATGAGCAGTTCTTC.

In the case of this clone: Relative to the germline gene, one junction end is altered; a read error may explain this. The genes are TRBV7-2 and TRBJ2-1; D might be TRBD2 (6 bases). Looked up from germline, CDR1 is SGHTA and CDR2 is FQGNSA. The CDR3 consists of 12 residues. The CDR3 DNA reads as TGTGCCAGCAGCTTAGCCCGGGACTCCGGGATCTTC. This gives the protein CASSLARDSGIF.

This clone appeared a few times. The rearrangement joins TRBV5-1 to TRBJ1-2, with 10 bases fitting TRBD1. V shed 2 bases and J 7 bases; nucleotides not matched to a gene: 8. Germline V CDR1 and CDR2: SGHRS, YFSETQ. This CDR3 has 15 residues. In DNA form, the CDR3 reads TGCGCCAGCAGCTTTTCTGGGACAGGGGTAGGTGGCTACACCTTC. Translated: CASSFSGTGVGGYTF.

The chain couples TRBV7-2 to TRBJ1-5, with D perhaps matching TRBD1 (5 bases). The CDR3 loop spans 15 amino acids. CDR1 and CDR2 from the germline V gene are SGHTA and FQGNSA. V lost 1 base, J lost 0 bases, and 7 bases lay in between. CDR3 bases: TGTGCCAGCAGCTTAGGTGACAGTAGCAATCAGCCCCAGCATTTT. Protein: CASSLGDSSNQPQHF. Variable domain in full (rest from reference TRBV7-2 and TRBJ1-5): GAGVSQSPSNKVTEKGKDVELRCDPISGHTALYWYRQSLGQGLEFLIYFQGNSAPDKSGLPSDRFSAERTGGSVSTLTIQRTQQEDSAVYLCASSLGDSSNQPQHFGDGTRLSIL.

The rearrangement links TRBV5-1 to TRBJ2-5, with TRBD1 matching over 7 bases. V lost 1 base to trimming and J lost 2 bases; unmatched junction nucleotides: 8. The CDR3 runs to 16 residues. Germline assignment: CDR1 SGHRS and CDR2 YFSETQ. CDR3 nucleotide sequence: TGCGCCAGCAGCTTGTTCGGTCAACAGGGGCAAGAGACCCAGTACTTC. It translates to CASSLFGQQGQETQYF. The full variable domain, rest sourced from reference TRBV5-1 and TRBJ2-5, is KAGVTQTPRYLIKTRGQQVTLSCSPISGHRSVSWYQQTPGQGLQFLFEYFSETQRNKGNFPGRFSGRQFSNSRSEMNVSTLELGDSALYLCASSLFGQQGQETQYFGPGTRLLVL.